Given below is one T cell receptor beta chain in context. V was pared by 5 bases and J by 5 bases, with 19 bases between. The CDR3 is made up of 15 amino acids. Germline V CDR1 and CDR2: MDHEN, SYDVKM. The data are from a study of blood T cell repertoires in COVID-19. Study-wide background: PBMCs, B-cell-depleted T cells, or T cells were the source of the cDNA or gDNA that made up the material.

Under the authors' procedure: For nucleated cells, counts were estimated from reference gene primer amplification. Here immunoSEQ multiplex PCR was the method, and the copy in TCRdb shows in-frame clones only, minus some. V and J calls and clone size follow that table, whereas D and trimming were derived from the DNA. The table has about 140,000 clones, about 83% seen once. The sequenced material came from peripheral blood. The sequence was collected from a woman in her thirties or forties with acute or convalescent COVID-19. The V call is TRBV28, the J call TRBJ2-7, with D possibly TRBD2 on 6 matching bases. The CDR3 DNA reads as TGTGCCAGCAGTCGCACGGTGGGGACTCCCCACGAGCAGTACTTC. Encoded protein: CASSRTVGTPHEQYF.